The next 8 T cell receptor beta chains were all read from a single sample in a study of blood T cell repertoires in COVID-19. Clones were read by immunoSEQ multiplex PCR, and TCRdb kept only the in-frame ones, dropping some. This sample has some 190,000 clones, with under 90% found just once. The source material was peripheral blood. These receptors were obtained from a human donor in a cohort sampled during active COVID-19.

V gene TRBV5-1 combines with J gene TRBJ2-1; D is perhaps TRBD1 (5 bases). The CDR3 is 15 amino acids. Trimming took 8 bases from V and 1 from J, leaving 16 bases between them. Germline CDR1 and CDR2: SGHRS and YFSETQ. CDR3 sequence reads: CASSTDPRSYNEQFF. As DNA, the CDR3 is TGCGCCAGTTCGACAGATCCGCGATCCTACAATGAGCAGTTCTTC.

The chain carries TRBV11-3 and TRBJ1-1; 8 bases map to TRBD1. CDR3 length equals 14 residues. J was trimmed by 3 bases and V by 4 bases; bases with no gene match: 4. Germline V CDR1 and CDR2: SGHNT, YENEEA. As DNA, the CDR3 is TGTGCCAGCAGCTACAGGGGGACTGACACTGAAGCTTTCTTT. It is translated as CASSYRGTDTEAFF.

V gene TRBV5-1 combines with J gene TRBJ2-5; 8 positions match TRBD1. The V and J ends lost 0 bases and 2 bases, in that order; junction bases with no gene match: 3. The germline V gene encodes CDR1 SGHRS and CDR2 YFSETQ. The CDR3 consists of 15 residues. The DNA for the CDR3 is TGCGCCAGCAGCTTGGGGACAGGGAATCAAGAGACCCAGTACTTC. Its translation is CASSLGTGNQETQYF.

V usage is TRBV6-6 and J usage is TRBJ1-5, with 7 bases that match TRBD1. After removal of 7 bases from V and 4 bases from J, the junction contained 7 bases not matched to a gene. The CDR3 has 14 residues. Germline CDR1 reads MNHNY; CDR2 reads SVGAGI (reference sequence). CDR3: CASNQQQGNQPQHF. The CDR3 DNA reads TGTGCCAGCAACCAACAACAGGGGAATCAGCCCCAGCATTTT.

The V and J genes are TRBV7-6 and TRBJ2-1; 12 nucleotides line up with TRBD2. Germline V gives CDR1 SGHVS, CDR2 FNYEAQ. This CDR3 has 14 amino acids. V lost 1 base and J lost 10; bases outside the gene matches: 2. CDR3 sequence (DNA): TGTGCCAGCAGCTTAGGACTAGCGGGGGACGAGCAGTTCTTC. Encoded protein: CASSLGLAGDEQFF. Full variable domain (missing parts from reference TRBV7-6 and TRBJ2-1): GAGVSQSPRYKVTKRGQDVALRCDPISGHVSLYWYRQALGQGPEFLTYFNYEAQQDKSGLPNDRFSAERPEGSISTLTIQRTEQRDSAMYRCASSLGLAGDEQFFGPGTRLTVL.

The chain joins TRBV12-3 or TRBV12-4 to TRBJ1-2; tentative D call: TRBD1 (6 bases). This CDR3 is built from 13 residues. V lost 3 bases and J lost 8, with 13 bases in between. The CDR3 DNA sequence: TGTGCCAGCAGTTTGTTACAGGGAATGGGCTACACCTTC. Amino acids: CASSLLQGMGYTF.

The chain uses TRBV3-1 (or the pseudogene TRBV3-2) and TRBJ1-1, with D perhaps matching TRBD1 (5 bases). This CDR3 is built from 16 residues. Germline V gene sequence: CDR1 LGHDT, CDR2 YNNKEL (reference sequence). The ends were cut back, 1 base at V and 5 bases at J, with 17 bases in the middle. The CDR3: CASSQGLRGTNTEAFF. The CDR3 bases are TGTGCCAGCAGCCAAGGACTCCGGGGGACGAATACTGAAGCTTTCTTT.

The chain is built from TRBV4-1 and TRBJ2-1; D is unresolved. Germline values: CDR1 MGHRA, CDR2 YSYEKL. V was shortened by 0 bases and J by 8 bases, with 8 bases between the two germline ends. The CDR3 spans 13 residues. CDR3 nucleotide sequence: TGCGCCAGCAGCCAAGAAGACAATCATGAGCAGTTCTTC. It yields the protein CASSQEDNHEQFF.